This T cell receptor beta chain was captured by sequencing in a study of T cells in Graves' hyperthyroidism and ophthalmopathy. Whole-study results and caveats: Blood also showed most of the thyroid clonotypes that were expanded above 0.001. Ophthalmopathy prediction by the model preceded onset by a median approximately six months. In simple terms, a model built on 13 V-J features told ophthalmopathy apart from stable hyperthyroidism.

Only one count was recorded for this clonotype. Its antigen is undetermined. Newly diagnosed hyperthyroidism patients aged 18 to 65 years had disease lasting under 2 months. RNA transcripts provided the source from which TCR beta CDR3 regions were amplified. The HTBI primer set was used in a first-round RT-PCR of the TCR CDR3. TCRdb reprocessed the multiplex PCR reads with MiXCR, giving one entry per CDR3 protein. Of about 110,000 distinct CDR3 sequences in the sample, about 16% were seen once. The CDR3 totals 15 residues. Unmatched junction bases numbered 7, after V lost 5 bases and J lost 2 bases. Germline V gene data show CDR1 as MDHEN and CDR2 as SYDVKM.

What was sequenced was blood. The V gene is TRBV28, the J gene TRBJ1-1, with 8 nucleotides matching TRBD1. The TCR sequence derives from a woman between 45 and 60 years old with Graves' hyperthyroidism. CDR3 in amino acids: CASSPGTGLNTEAFF. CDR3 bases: TGTGCCAGCAGTCCTGGGACAGGTTTAAACACTGAAGCTTTCTTT.